This T cell receptor (beta chain) was sequenced for a study of OX40 agonist ivuxolimab in advanced cancers. Study-wide background: Six ivuxolimab dose levels, 0.01 to 10 mg/kg, were given intravenously every 2 weeks. Study-level findings and limits: Antigens targeted by the expanded peripheral T cells were not determined.

Produced via immunoSEQ multiplex PCR; TCRdb's table is partial and in-frame only. In the table there are around 66,000 clones, roughly 90% of which are singletons. The count of this clone is one. The antigen is undetermined. Germline trimming cut 4 bases from V and 3 bases from J; bases unmatched to any gene: 6. The CDR3 consists of 14 residues. The germline gives CDR1 SGHDT, CDR2 YYEEEE. The V gene is TRBV5-6, the J gene TRBJ2-7; 8 positions agree with TRBD1. This receptor was identified in an adult with an advanced solid tumor such as melanoma, head and neck, liver or kidney cancer. Here the sequenced sample was CD4+ or CD8+ T cells sorted from blood, taken in a trial of the OX40 agonist ivuxolimab. CDR3 coding DNA: TGTGCCAGCAGCGGACGACAGGGGCACTACGAGCAGTACTTC. Its protein product is CASSGRQGHYEQYF.